One sample yielded the 25 T cell receptor beta chains listed below, sequenced in a study of T cell repertoires in cytomegalovirus infection. TCRdb redid the calling of the reads with MiXCR, one entry per CDR3 protein. The table includes approximately 550,000 distinct CDR3 sequences, approximately 15% detected once. The sequenced sample consisted of CD8+ T cells from PBMCs. The receptor set was obtained from a human donor in good health (CMV status not recorded). Some clones in this sample may be carry-over from other donors' samples.

This clonotype was observed at least ten times. The V call is TRBV7-6, the J call TRBJ2-7, with 7 bases identical to TRBD2. The junction had 7 bases not matched to a gene; V was cut back by 1 base and J by 4 bases. The CDR3 contains 15 residues. Germline values: CDR1 SGHVS, CDR2 FNYEAQ. The CDR3 DNA is TGTGCCAGCAGCTTAGGAGAAGGGAGGGTATACGAGCAGTACTTC. Amino acids: CASSLGEGRVYEQYF.

This sequence joins TRBV15 and TRBJ2-7; 8 nucleotides line up with TRBD2. The CDR3 has 15 residues. The J segment lost 2 bases and the V segment lost 4 bases, leaving 7 bases of the junction unmatched. Germline values: CDR1 LNHNV, CDR2 YYDKDF (reference sequence). CDR3 sequence (DNA): TGTGCCACCAGCAAGGGGACTAGTGGCGCCTACGAGCAGTACTTC. Amino acids: CATSKGTSGAYEQYF.

This sequence joins TRBV20-1 and TRBJ1-1; D perhaps matches TRBD1 (5 bases). The CDR3 is 15 residues long. Germline assignment: CDR1 DFQATT and CDR2 SNEGSKA (reference sequence). The V end lost 5 bases, the J end lost 4 bases, and 20 bases lay between the germline ends. CDR3: CSAGRVRREGTEAFF. The CDR3, as DNA: TGCAGTGCTGGCAGGGTTCGCAGGGAGGGCACTGAAGCTTTCTTT.

In its sample, this clonotype was seen many times. This sequence joins TRBV2 and TRBJ1-1, with D unresolved. The CDR3 has 13 amino acids. Germline lookup yields CDR1 SNHLY and CDR2 FYNNEI. The germline V and J ends were trimmed by 3 bases and 7 bases, with 12 bases remaining between them. DNA for the CDR3: TGTGCCAGCAGTGATCTAGGGCAGAATGAAGCTTTCTTT. Translation gives CASSDLGQNEAFF.

The chain carries TRBV3-1 and TRBJ1-1; D may be TRBD1 (6 bases). Germline CDR1 LGHDT, CDR2 YNNKEL (reference sequence). V lost 4 bases and J 11 bases, leaving 23 bases between the germline ends. The CDR3 contains 15 residues. CDR3 amino acids: CASSPSSSRGDGAFF. CDR3 nucleotide sequence: TGTGCCAGCAGCCCCTCCTCATCCAGGGGCGACGGGGCTTTCTTT. The whole variable domain, remainder taken from reference TRBV3-1 and TRBJ1-1, is DTAVSQTPKYLVTQMGNDKSIKCEQNLGHDTMYWYKQDSKKFLKIMFSYNNKELIINETVPNRFSPKSPDKAHLNLHINSLELGDSAVYFCASSPSSSRGDGAFFGQGTRLTVV.

This clonotype occurred many times. The chain links TRBV7-6 to TRBJ2-7; tentative D call: TRBD2 (5 bases). Trimming took off 5 bases at V and 4 bases at J, with 15 bases between the two ends. Germline values: CDR1 SGHVS, CDR2 FNYEAQ. This CDR3 contains 14 residues. DNA of the CDR3: TGTGCCAGCAGCCATCGGGGAAGTCGGTACGAGCAGTACTTC. This translates into CASSHRGSRYEQYF.

This clonotype appeared many times. The chain recombines TRBV11-2 with TRBJ1-2; a possible D gene is TRBD1 (5 bases). Germline lookup yields CDR1 SGHAT and CDR2 FQNNGV. Trimming cost V 6 bases and J 1 base, with 15 bases left between them. The CDR3 has 15 amino acids. In DNA, the CDR3 is TGTGCCAGCAGTCAATCAAAGACAGATAACTATGGCTACACCTTC. This encodes CASSQSKTDNYGYTF.

This clonotype occurred a few times. This chain links TRBV7-3 with TRBJ1-5; the D gene is possibly TRBD1 (5 bases). CDR3 length: 15 amino acids. The V gene's germline CDR1 is SGHTA and CDR2 FQGTGA. Between the trimmed V and J ends, which lost 5 bases and 1 base, there was a span of 12 bases. CDR3 in amino acids: CASSPVGVSNQPQHF. As DNA, the CDR3 is TGTGCCAGCAGCCCCGTAGGGGTAAGCAATCAGCCCCAGCATTTT.

This clonotype was detected many times. The gene calls are TRBV12-3 or TRBV12-4 and TRBJ1-5, with unresolved D. CDR3 length: 15 amino acids. The V end lost 7 bases, the J end lost 1 base, and 14 bases lay between the germline ends. The CDR3 spells CASTSTRLSNQPQHF. The CDR3 nucleotides are TGTGCCAGCACCTCCACCCGATTAAGCAATCAGCCCCAGCATTTT.

This rearrangement joins TRBV14 to TRBJ1-6; 9 bases fit TRBD1. V gave up 3 bases and J gave up 10 bases; unmatched junction bases: 4. The germline V gene encodes CDR1 SGHDN and CDR2 FVKESK. The CDR3 length is 14 residues. The CDR3 loop is CASSQGQGFSPLHF. DNA of the CDR3: TGTGCCAGCAGCCAGGGACAGGGTTTCTCACCCCTCCACTTT.

Many counts were recorded for this clonotype. The rearrangement links TRBV11-2 to TRBJ2-7; 7 bases match TRBD2. This CDR3 comprises 16 residues. Germline loops: CDR1 SGHAT, CDR2 FQNNGV. The J segment lost 5 bases and the V segment lost 3 bases, leaving 13 bases of the junction unmatched. The CDR3 DNA is TGTGCCAGCAGCTTCCCGGCGGGGGTTCGTAATGACGAGCAGTACTTC. Residues: CASSFPAGVRNDEQYF. Looking up the rest from reference TRBV11-2 and TRBJ2-7 gives the full variable domain: EAGVAQSPRYKIIEKRQSVAFWCNPISGHATLYWYQQILGQGPKLLIQFQNNGVVDDSQLPKDRFSAERLKGVDSTLKIQPAKLEDSAVYLCASSFPAGVRNDEQYFGPGTRLTVT.

This clonotype was observed at least ten times. The chain combines TRBV7-8 with TRBJ2-3; possibly TRBD1 or TRBD2 for D (6 bases each). The CDR3 is 16 residues long. V was pared by 1 base and J by 0 bases, with 11 bases between. From germline, CDR1 is SGHVS and CDR2 FQNEAQ. The CDR3 coding sequence is TGTGCCAGCAGCTTAGAGGGGGGACTGAGCACAGATACGCAGTATTTT. Amino acid sequence: CASSLEGGLSTDTQYF. Full variable domain (rest looked up from reference TRBV7-8 and TRBJ2-3): GAGVSQSPRYKVAKRGQDVALRCDPISGHVSLFWYQQALGQGPEFLTYFQNEAQLDKSGLPSDRFFAERPEGSVSTLKIQRTQQEDSAVYLCASSLEGGLSTDTQYFGPGTRLTVL.

This clonotype was seen many times. The J gene is TRBJ2-3, the V gene TRBV6-1, with D perhaps being TRBD1 or TRBD2 (5 bases each). The CDR3 totals 14 residues. The V and J ends lost 6 bases and 4 bases respectively, with 14 bases between them. The V gene's germline CDR1 is MNHNS and CDR2 SASEGT. CDR3 DNA sequence: TGTGCCAGCAGAATCAGAGGGGTTTCAGATACGCAGTATTTT. Translating it yields CASRIRGVSDTQYF.

This clonotype was seen more than once but under ten times. The chain uses TRBV5-4 and TRBJ2-1; D is unresolved. This CDR3 has 12 residues. Germline values: CDR1 SGHNT, CDR2 YYREEE (reference sequence). With 4 bases removed from V and 7 bases from J, the gap between germline ends came to 9 bases. CDR3 sequence (DNA): TGTGCCAGCAGCCCCGAACCTAATGAGCAGTTCTTC. The encoded protein is CASSPEPNEQFF.

In this sample, this clonotype turned up a few times. This chain joins TRBV19 and TRBJ1-5, with D maybe TRBD1 (5 bases). The CDR3 extends over 16 amino acids. Trimming pared 5 bases from V and 2 bases from J, leaving 16 bases between. Germline V gene lookup returns CDR1 LNHDA and CDR2 SQIVND (reference sequence). CDR3 coding DNA: TGTGCCAGTAGTGGGGGATGGAGGTCGGGCAATCAGCCCCAGCATTTT. This encodes CASSGGWRSGNQPQHF.

This clonotype was detected ten times or more. This chain uses TRBV9 with TRBJ2-1; TRBD2 matches 11 bases. The CDR3 has 15 amino acids. The V gene end was trimmed by 3 bases and the J gene end by 7 bases; junction bases not matched to a gene: 6. The germline V gene encodes CDR1 SGDLS and CDR2 YYNGEE. As DNA, the CDR3 is TGTGCCAGCAGCGCGACTAGCGGGAATTCGAATGAGCAGTTCTTC. It is translated as CASSATSGNSNEQFF.

The rearrangement joins TRBV29-1 to TRBJ2-1, with a tentative D call TRBD1 (6 bases). Between the trimmed V and J ends, which lost 8 bases and 9 bases, there was a span of 14 bases. CDR3 size: 11 residues. CDR1 SQVTM and CDR2 ANQGSEA come from the germline V gene. The CDR3 reads CSPFTGIEQFF. CDR3 nucleotides: TGCAGCCCATTTACAGGGATTGAGCAGTTCTTC.

This chain uses TRBV2 with TRBJ2-3; D may correspond to TRBD1 or TRBD2 (6 bases each). This CDR3 spans 14 amino acids. V shed 11 bases and J shed 2 bases, with 17 bases lying between them. Germline values: CDR1 SNHLY, CDR2 FYNNEI. This CDR3 is CAAPGALLTDTQYF. In nucleotides, the CDR3 is TGTGCCGCACCGGGGGCCCTTCTCACAGATACGCAGTATTTT.

This clonotype has at least ten counts. The gene calls are TRBV28 and TRBJ2-4, with unresolved D. V lost 5 bases to trimming and J lost 0 bases, with 17 bases between them. The germline V gene encodes CDR1 MDHEN and CDR2 SYDVKM. CDR3 length: 17 amino acids. The CDR3 DNA follows: TGTGCCAGCAGTCCCCTCCAAGGTTCACTAGCCAAAAACATTCAGTACTTC. Encoded protein: CASSPLQGSLAKNIQYF.

The gene calls are TRBV27 and TRBJ2-7; D may be TRBD1 (5 bases). The CDR3 totals 13 residues. V shed 6 bases and J shed 6 bases, with 15 bases lying between them. CDR1 and CDR2 from the germline V gene are MNHEY and SMNVEV (reference sequence). The CDR3 loop reads CASSSSTGGEQYF. The CDR3 coding sequence is TGTGCCAGCAGCTCCTCTACAGGCGGCGAGCAGTACTTC.

This clonotype was seen ten or more times. CDR3 loop: CASSPRDSTTYEQYF. CDR3 DNA sequence: TGTGCCAGCAGTCCCCGGGACAGTACCACCTACGAGCAGTACTTC. The chain recombines TRBV28 with TRBJ2-7; the match to TRBD1 covers 7 bases. Trimming cost V 5 bases and J 2 bases; bases outside gene matches: 9. The germline CDR1 and CDR2 sequences are MDHEN and SYDVKM. This CDR3 is built from 15 residues.

The chain is built from TRBV6-5 and TRBJ2-1; perhaps D is TRBD1 or TRBD2 (5 bases each). CDR1 and CDR2 from the germline V gene are MNHEY and SVGAGI. Trimming shortened V by 2 bases and J by 2 bases, and 7 bases separated the two germline ends. The length of the CDR3 is 14 residues. DNA of the CDR3: TGTGCCAGCAGTTACACGGGGCCCTACAATGAGCAGTTCTTC. This translates into CASSYTGPYNEQFF.

V usage is TRBV5-4 and J usage is TRBJ1-1; no reliable D call. Germline-derived CDR1 and CDR2 are SGHNT and YYREEE (reference sequence). The CDR3 runs 15 residues. Trimming pared 2 bases from V and 6 bases from J, leaving 17 bases between. The CDR3 coding sequence is TGTGCCAGCAGCTTTGGCTCCGCGGCAGTCGCTGAAGCTTTCTTT. It encodes CASSFGSAAVAEAFF.

This clonotype was seen a handful of times. The chain uses TRBV28 and TRBJ2-1; D may be TRBD2 (6 bases). This CDR3 region has 13 residues. Germline CDR1 reads MDHEN; CDR2 reads SYDVKM. Trimming took off 2 bases at V and 9 bases at J, with 11 bases between the two ends. DNA for the CDR3: TGTGCCAGCAGTTTACCTCGGGGGAGTGAGCAGTTCTTC. Its translation: CASSLPRGSEQFF.

Worth noting for this clonotype: A read error may be the cause here, since a much bigger clone is one base away. V usage is TRBV5-4 and J usage is TRBJ2-1; D might be TRBD2 (6 bases). Germline CDR1 and CDR2: SGHNT and YYREEE (reference sequence). Trimming took 5 bases from V and 7 from J, leaving 16 bases between them. The length of the CDR3 is 14 residues. CDR3 sequence (DNA): TGTGCCAGCAGATTCGGGAGCGTAGGAAATGAGCAGTTCTTC. Translation gives CASRFGSVGNEQFF.